Below are 3 T cell receptor beta chains sequenced from a single sample in a study of cytomegalovirus exposure and HLA in healthy donors. In the PCR, 60 Vbeta and 13 Jbeta primers were used. Only in-frame clones appear in the TCRdb table, and some are missing; sequencing was by immunoSEQ multiplex PCR. The table has roughly 130,000 clones, about four fifths seen once. Sequenced: PBMCs. These receptor sequences come from a male donor in good health and CMV-seropositive.

This clone was seen a few times. This chain uses TRBV6-1 with TRBJ1-5; TRBD1 aligns across 11 bases. This CDR3 is built from 15 residues. V shed 3 bases and J 7 bases; nucleotides not matched to a gene: 5. The V gene's germline CDR1 is MNHNS and CDR2 SASEGT. The CDR3 loop is CASSDTGTGGQPQHF. The DNA for the CDR3 is TGTGCCAGCAGTGATACGGGGACAGGGGGACAGCCCCAGCATTTT.

The gene calls are TRBV19 and TRBJ2-1, with 16 nucleotides matching TRBD2. CDR1 and CDR2 (germline): LNHDA, SQIVND (reference sequence). V lost 4 bases and J lost 4; bases outside the gene matches: 13. The CDR3 runs 20 residues. The DNA for the CDR3 is TGTGCCAGTAGTAAAAGCCCGGGACTAGCGGGAGGGACAGCATACAATGAGCAGTTCTTC. It codes for CASSKSPGLAGGTAYNEQFF.

The J gene is TRBJ2-7, the V gene TRBV30; D ambiguous. The CDR3 has 12 amino acids. With 0 bases removed from V and 3 bases from J, the gap between germline ends came to 6 bases. Germline V lookup: CDR1 GTSNPN, CDR2 SVGIG (reference sequence). CDR3 sequence reads: CAWSVPFYEQYF. CDR3 sequence (DNA): TGTGCCTGGAGTGTCCCCTTCTACGAGCAGTACTTC.